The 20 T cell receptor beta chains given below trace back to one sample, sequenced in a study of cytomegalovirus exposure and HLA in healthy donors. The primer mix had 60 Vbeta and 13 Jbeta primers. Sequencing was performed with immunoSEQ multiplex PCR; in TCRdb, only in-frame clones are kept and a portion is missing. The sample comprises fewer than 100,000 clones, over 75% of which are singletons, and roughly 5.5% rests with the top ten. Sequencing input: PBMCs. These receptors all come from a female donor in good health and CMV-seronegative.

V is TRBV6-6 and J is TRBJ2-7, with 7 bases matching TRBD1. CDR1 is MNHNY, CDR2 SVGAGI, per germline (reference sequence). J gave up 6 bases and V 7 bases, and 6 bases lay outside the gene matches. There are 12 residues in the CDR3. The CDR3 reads CASTQTGVEQYF. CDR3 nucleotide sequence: TGTGCCAGCACCCAAACAGGGGTCGAGCAGTACTTC.

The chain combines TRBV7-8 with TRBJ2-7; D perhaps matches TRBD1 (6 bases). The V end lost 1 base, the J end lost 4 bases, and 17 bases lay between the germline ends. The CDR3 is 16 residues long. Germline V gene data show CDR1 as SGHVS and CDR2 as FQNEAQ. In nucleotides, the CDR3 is TGTGCCAGCAGCTTAGAAAGGGGAACAGGGATATACGAGCAGTACTTC. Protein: CASSLERGTGIYEQYF.

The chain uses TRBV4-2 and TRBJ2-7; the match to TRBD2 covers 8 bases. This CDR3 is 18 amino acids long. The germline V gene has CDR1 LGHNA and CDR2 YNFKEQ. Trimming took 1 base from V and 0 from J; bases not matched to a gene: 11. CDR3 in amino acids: CASSQGYRGSGGSYEQYF. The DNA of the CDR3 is TGTGCCAGCAGCCAAGGTTACCGCGGCAGCGGGGGCTCCTACGAGCAGTACTTC.

The CDR3 sequence: CASSLDSGNQPQHF. Here the CDR3 DNA reads TGTGCCAGCAGCTTAGACTCCGGCAATCAGCCCCAGCATTTT. The chain has TRBV2 and TRBJ1-5, with D unresolved. This CDR3 spans 14 amino acids. Trimming pared 6 bases from V and 2 bases from J, leaving 11 bases between. Looked up from germline, CDR1 is SNHLY and CDR2 is FYNNEI.

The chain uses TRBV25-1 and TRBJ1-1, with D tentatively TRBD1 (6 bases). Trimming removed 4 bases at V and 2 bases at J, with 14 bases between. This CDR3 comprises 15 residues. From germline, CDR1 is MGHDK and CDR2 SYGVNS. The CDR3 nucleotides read TGTGCCAGCAGTGTACTACAGGGTGTCAACACTGAAGCTTTCTTT. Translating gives CASSVLQGVNTEAFF. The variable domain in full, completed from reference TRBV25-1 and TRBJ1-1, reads EADIYQTPRYLVIGTGKKITLECSQTMGHDKMYWYQQDPGMELHLIHYSYGVNSTEKGDLSSESTVSRIRTEHFPLTLESARPSHTSQYLCASSVLQGVNTEAFFGQGTRLTVV.

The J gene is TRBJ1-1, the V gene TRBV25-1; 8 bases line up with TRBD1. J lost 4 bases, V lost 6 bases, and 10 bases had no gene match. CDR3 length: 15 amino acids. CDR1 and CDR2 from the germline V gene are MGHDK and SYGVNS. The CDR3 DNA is TGTGCCAGCAGCGCTCAGGGGGCGCTTGGCACTGAAGCTTTCTTT. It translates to CASSAQGALGTEAFF.

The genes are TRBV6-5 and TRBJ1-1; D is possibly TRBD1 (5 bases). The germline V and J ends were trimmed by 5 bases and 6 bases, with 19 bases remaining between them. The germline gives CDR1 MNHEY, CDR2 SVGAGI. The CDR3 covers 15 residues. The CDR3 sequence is CASSASPRVRAEAFF. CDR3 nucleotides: TGTGCCAGCAGTGCATCTCCCAGGGTTCGCGCTGAAGCTTTCTTT.

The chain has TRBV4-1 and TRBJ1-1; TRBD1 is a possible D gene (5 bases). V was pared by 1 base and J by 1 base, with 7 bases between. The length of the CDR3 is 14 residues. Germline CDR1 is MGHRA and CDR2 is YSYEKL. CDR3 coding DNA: TGCGCCAGCAGCCAAGCACAGGCGAACACTGAAGCTTTCTTT. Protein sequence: CASSQAQANTEAFF.

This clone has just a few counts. The CDR3 DNA sequence: TGTGCCAGCACCGGGACTCTAGGGGAAAAACTGTTTTTT. This gives the protein CASTGTLGEKLFF. The chain employs TRBV6-1 and TRBJ1-4; perhaps TRBD1 as D (5 bases). The CDR3 loop spans 13 amino acids. V dropped 7 bases and J dropped 8 bases, with 14 bases sitting between them. Germline CDR1 reads MNHNS; CDR2 reads SASEGT.

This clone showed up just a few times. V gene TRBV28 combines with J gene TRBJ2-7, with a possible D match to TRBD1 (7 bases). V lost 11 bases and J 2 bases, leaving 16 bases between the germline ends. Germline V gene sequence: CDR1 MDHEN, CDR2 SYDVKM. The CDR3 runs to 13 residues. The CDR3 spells CAGGTGTAYEQYF. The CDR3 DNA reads TGTGCCGGAGGGACCGGGACAGCCTACGAGCAGTACTTC.

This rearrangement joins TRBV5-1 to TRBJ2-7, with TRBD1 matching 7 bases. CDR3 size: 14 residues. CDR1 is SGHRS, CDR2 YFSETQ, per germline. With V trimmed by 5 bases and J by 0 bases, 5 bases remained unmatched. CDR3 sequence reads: CASRTGTASYEQYF. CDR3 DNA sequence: TGCGCCAGCAGGACAGGGACAGCCTCCTACGAGCAGTACTTC.

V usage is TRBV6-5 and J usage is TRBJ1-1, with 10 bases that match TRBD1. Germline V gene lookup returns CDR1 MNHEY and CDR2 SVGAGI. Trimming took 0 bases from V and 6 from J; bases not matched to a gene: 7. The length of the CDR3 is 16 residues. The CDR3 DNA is TGTGCCAGCAGTTACTCCACCGGGACAGGGGCCCCTGAAGCTTTCTTT. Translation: CASSYSTGTGAPEAFF.

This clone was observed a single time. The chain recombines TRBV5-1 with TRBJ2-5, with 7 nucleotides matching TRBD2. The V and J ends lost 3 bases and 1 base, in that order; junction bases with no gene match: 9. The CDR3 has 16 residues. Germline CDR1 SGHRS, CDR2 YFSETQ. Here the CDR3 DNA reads TGCGCCAGCAGCTCCGGGGGGAATGGGGTCCAAGAGACCCAGTACTTC. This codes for CASSSGGNGVQETQYF.

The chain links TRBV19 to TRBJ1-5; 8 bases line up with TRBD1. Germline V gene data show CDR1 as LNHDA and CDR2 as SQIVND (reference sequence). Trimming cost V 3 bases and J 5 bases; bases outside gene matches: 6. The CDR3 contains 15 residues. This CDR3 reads CASSISDRDHQPQHF. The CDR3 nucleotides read TGTGCCAGTAGTATCTCGGACAGGGACCATCAGCCCCAGCATTTT.

CDR3 DNA: TGTGCCAGCAGCTCCTTGACTAGCGGGGGGGCGAGTCGGACAGATACGCAGTATTTT. Its protein product is CASSSLTSGGASRTDTQYF. J is TRBJ2-3 and V is TRBV7-9; 14 bases fit TRBD2. This CDR3 is built from 19 residues. CDR1 and CDR2 from the germline V gene are SEHNR and FQNEAQ (reference sequence). Trimming at V came to 4 bases and at J to 3 bases, leaving 12 bases not matched to a gene.

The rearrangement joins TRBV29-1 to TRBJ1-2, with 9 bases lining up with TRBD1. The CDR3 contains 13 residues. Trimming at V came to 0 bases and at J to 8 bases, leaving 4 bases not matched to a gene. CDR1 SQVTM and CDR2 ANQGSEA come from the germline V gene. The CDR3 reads CSVEEGTGKGYTF. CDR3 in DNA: TGCAGCGTTGAAGAAGGGACAGGGAAGGGCTACACCTTC.

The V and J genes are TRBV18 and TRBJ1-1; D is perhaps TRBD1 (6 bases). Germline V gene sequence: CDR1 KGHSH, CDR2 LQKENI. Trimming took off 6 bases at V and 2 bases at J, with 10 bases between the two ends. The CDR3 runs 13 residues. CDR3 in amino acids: CASSPDSNTEAFF. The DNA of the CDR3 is TGTGCCAGCTCGCCGGACAGCAACACTGAAGCTTTCTTT.

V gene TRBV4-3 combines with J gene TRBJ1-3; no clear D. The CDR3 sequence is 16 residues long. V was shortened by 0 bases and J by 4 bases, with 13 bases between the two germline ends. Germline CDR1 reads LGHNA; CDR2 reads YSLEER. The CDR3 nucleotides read TGCGCCAGCAGCCAAGATCGACGGGTTTCCGGAAACACCATATATTTT. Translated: CASSQDRRVSGNTIYF.

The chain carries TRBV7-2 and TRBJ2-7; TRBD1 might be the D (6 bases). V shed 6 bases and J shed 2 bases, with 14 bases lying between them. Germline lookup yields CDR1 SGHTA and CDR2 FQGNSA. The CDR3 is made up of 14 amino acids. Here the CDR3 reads CASRADRNAYEQYF. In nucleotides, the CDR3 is TGTGCCAGCAGGGCTGACAGGAACGCCTACGAGCAGTACTTC.

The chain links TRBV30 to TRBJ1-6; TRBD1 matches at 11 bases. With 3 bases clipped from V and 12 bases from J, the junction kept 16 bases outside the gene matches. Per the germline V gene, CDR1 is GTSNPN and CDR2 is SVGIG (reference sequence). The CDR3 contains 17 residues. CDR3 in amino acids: CAWSPLRGQGVPKPLHF. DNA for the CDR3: TGTGCCTGGAGCCCCCTTCGGGGACAGGGGGTCCCAAAACCCCTCCACTTT.